This TCR beta chain originates from a study of CXCR3-negative and CXCR3-positive naive CD8 T cells. Whole-study results and caveats: Naive cells that were CXCR3-positive had more hydrophobic TRB CDR3s (compared with CXCR3-negative naive cells). Naive CXCR3-negative cells resembled naive CXCR3-positive cells in TRBV-TRBJ usage; memory cells differed.

Comment on this clonotype: Its matching antigen is unknown.

All TRB cDNA libraries came from 5' RACE performed with UMI labels. TCRdb reprocessed the 5' RACE reads, keeping one entry per CDR3 protein, no DNA. The sample has around 80,000 distinct CDR3 sequences. Sorting was done in triplicate for each CD8+ T cell subset (roughly 300,000 cells each). This CDR3 contains 15 residues. Germline V lookup: CDR1 SQVTM, CDR2 ANQGSEA. The sequenced material came from naive CXCR3+ CD8+ T cells from blood. The subset is: CD45RO-CCR7+CD27+CD95- naive CD8+ T cells expressing CXCR3 (TNR3+). The gene calls are TRBV29-1 and TRBJ2-7; the TRBD2 assignment by TCRdb is unverifiable without DNA. The sequence was obtained from a human donor in good health. Some clones in this sample may be carry-over from other donors' samples. This chain's CDR3 is CSVEERVLSSYEQYF.